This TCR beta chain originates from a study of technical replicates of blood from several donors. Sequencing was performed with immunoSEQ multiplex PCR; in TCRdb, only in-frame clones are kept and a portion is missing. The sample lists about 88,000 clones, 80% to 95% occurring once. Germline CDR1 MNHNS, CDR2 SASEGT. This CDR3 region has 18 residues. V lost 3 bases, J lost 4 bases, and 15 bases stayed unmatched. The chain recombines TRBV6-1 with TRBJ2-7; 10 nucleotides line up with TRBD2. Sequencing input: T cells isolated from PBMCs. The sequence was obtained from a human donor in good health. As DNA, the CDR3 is TGTGCCAGCAGTGATTTGGGGAGCGGGAGGGCCGCACAATACGAGCAGTACTTC. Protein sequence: CASSDLGSGRAAQYEQYF.